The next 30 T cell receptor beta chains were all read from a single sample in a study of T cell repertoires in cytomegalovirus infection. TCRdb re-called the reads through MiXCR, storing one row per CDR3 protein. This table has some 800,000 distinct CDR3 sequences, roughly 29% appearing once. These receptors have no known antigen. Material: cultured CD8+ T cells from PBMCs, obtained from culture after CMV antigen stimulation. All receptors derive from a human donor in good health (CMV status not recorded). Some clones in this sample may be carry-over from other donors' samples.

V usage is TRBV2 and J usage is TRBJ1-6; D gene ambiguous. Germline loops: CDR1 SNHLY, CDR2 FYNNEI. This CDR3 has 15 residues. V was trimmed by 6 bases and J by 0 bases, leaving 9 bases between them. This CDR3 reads CASSVGFSYNSPLHF. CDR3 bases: TGTGCCAGCAGCGTGGGGTTCTCCTATAATTCACCCCTCCACTTT.

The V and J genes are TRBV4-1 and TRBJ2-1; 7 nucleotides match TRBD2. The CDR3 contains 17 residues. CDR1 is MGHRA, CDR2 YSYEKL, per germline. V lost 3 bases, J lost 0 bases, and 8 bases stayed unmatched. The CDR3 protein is CASSHTSGTHSYNEQFF. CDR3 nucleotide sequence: TGCGCCAGCAGCCACACAAGCGGGACTCACTCCTACAATGAGCAGTTCTTC.

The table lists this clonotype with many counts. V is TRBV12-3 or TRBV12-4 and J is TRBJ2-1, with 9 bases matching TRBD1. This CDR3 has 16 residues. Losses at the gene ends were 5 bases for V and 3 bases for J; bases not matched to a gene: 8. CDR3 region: CASSQTGTGFYNEQFF. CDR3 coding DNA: TGTGCCAGCAGTCAAACCGGGACAGGGTTCTACAATGAGCAGTTCTTC.

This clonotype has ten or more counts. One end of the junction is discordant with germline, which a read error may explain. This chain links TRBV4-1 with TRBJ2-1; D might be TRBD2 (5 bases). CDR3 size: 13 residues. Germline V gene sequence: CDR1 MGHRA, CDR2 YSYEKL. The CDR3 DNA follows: TGTGCCAGCAGCCAAGCACTAGGTAATGAGCAGTTCTTC. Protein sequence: CASSQALGNEQFF.

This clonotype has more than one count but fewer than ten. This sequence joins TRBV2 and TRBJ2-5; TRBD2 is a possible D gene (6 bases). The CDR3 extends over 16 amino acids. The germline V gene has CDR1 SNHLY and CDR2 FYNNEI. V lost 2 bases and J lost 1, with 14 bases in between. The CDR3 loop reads CASSETKAGTQETQYF. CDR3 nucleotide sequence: TGTGCCAGCAGTGAAACTAAGGCGGGGACCCAAGAGACCCAGTACTTC.

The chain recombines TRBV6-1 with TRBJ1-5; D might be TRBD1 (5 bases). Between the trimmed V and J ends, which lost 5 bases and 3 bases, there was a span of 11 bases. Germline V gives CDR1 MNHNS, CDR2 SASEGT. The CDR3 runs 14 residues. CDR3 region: CASSYQGVNQPQHF. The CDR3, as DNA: TGTGCCAGCAGTTACCAGGGCGTCAATCAGCCCCAGCATTTT.

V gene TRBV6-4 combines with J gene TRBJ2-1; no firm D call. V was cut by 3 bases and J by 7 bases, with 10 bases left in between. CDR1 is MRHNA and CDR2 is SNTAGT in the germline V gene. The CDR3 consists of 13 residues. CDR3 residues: CASSEELPNEQFF. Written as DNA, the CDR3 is TGTGCCAGCAGTGAAGAACTCCCAAATGAGCAGTTCTTC.

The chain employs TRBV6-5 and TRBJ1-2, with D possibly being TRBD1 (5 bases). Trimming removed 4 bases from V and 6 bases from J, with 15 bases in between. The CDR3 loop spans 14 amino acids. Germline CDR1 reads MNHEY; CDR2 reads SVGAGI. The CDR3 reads CASSSASPRDGYTF. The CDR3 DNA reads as TGTGCCAGCAGTTCTGCTTCCCCCAGGGATGGCTACACCTTC.

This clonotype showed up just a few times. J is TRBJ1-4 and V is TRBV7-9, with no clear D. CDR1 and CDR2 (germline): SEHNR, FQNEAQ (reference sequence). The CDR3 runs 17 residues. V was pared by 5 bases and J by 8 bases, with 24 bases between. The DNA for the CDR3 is TGTGCCAGCAGCCCGCCGTTCGGTGGTGACGTCCCGGAAAAACTGTTTTTT. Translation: CASSPPFGGDVPEKLFF.

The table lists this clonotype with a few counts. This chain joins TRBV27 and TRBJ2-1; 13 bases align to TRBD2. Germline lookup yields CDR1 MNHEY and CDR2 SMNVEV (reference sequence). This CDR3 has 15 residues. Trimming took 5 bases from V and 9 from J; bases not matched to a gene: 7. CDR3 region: CASSPLAGGGREQFF. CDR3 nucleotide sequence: TGTGCCAGCAGTCCACTAGCGGGGGGGGGACGTGAGCAGTTCTTC.

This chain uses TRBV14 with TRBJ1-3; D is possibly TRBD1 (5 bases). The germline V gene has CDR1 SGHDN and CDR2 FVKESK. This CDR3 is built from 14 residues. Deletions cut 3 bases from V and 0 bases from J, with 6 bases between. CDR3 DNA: TGTGCCAGCAGCCAGGGGCCCTCTGGAAACACCATATATTTT. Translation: CASSQGPSGNTIYF.

CDR3 residues: CASSLGMTPQETQYF. The DNA for the CDR3 is TGTGCCAGCAGCTTGGGGATGACACCGCAAGAGACCCAGTACTTC. The chain carries TRBV7-9 and TRBJ2-5; D not certain. V lost 3 bases and J 2 bases, leaving 13 bases between the germline ends. Germline values: CDR1 SEHNR, CDR2 FQNEAQ (reference sequence). The CDR3 spans 15 residues.

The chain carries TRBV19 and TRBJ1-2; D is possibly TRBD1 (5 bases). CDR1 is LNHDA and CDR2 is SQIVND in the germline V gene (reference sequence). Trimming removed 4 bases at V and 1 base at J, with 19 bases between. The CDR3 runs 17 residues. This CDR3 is CASSNPSGGMGNYGYTF. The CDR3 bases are TGTGCCAGTAGTAACCCCTCGGGGGGAATGGGTAACTATGGCTACACCTTC.

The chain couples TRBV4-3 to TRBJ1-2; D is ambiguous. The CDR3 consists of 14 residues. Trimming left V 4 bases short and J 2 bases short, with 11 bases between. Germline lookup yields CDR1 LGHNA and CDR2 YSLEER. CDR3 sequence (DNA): TGCGCCAGCAGCCCGGAGTGGCGGAACTATGGCTACACCTTC. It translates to CASSPEWRNYGYTF.

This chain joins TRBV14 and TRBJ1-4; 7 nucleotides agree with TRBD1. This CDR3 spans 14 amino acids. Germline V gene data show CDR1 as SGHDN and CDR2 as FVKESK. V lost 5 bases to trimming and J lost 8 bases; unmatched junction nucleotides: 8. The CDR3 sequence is CASSTTGVGEKLFF. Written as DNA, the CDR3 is TGTGCCAGCAGCACTACAGGGGTTGGAGAAAAACTGTTTTTT.

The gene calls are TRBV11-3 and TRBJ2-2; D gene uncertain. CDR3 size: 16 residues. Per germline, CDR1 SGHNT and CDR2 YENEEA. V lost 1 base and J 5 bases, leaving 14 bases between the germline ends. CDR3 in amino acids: CASSLGPGPGTGELFF. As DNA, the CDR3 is TGTGCCAGCAGCTTAGGGCCAGGCCCCGGGACCGGGGAGCTGTTTTTT. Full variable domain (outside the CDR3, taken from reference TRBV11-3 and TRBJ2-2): EAGVVQSPRYKIIEKKQPVAFWCNPISGHNTLYWYLQNLGQGPELLIRYENEEAVDDSQLPKDRFSAERLKGVDSTLKIQPAELGDSAVYLCASSLGPGPGTGELFFGEGSRLTVL.

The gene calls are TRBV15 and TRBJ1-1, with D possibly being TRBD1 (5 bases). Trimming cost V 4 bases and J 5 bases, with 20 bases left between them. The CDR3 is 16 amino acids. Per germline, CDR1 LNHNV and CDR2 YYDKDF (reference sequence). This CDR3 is CATSNPPIGGGTEAFF. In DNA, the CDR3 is TGTGCCACCAGCAATCCTCCCATCGGGGGTGGGACTGAAGCTTTCTTT.

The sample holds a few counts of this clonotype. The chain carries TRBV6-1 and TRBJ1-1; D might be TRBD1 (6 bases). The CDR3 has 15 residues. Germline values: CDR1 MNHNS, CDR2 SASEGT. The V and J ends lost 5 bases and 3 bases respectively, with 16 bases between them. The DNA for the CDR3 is TGTGCCAGCAGTTACGCAAGGGGGATGGACACTGAAGCTTTCTTT. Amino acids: CASSYARGMDTEAFF.

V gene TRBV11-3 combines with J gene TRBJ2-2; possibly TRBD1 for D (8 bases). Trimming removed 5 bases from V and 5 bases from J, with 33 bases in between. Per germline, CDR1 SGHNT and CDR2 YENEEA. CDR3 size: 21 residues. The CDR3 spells CASSPWTGLASGEVKTGELFF. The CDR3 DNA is TGTGCCAGCAGCCCATGGACAGGGCTAGCTAGCGGTGAGGTGAAGACCGGGGAGCTGTTTTTT.

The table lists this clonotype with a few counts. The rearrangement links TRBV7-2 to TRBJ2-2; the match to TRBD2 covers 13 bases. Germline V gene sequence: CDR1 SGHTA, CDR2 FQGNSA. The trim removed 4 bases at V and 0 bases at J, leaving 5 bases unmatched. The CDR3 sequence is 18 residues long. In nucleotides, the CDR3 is TGTGCCAGCAGCTCTATCACTAGCGGGGGGGCGAACACCGGGGAGCTGTTTTTT. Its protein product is CASSSITSGGANTGELFF.

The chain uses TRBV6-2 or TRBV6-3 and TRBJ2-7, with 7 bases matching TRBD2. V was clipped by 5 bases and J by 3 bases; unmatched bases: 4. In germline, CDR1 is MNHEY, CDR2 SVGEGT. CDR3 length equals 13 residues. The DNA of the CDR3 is TGTGCCAGCAGTCACGGACTAGACTACGAGCAGTACGTC. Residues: CASSHGLDYEQYV.

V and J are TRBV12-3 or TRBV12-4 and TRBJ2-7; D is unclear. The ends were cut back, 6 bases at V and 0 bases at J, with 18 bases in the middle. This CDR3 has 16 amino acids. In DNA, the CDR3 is TGTGCCAGCAGCTCCCCTTATAGTGGTAACTCCTACGAGCAGTACTTC. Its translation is CASSSPYSGNSYEQYF.

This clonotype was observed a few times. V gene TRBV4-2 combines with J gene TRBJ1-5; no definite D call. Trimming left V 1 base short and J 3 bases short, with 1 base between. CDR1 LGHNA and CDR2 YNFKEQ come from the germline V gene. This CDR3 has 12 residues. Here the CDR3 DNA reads TGTGCCAGCAGCCAAGCCAATCAGCCCCAGCATTTT. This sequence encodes CASSQANQPQHF.

CDR3 nucleotide sequence: TGTGCCAGCAGGACAGGGGACCAAGAGACCCAGTACTTC. The encoded protein is CASRTGDQETQYF. V usage is TRBV6-9 and J usage is TRBJ2-5; 8 bases are shared with TRBD1. J gave up 0 bases and V 6 bases, and 0 bases lay outside the gene matches. Germline V lookup: CDR1 MNHGY, CDR2 SVAAGI. The CDR3 is 13 residues long.

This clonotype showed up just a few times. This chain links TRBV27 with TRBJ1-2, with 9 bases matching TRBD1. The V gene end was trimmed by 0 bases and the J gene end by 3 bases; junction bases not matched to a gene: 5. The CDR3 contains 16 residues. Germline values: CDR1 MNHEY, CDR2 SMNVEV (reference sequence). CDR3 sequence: CASSLSYRGQDYGYTF. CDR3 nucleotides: TGTGCCAGCAGTTTATCGTACAGGGGGCAAGACTATGGCTACACCTTC.

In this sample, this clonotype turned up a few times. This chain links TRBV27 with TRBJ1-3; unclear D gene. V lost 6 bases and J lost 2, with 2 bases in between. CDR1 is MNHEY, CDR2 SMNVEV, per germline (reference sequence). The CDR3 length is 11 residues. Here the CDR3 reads CASRAGNTIYF. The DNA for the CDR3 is TGTGCCAGCAGGGCTGGAAACACCATATATTTT.

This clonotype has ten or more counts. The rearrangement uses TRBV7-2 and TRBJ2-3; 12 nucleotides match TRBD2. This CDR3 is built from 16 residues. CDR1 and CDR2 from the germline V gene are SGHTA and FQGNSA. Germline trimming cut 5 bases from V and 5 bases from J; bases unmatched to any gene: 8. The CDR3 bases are TGTGCCAGCAGCACCCCCACTAGCGGGAGGATAGATACGCAGTATTTT. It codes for CASSTPTSGRIDTQYF.

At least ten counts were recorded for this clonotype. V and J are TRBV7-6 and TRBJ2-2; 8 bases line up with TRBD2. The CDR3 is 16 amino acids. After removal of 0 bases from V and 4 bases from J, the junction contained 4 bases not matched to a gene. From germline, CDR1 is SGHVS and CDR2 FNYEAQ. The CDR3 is CASSLALSGSTGELFF. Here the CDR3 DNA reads TGTGCCAGCAGCTTAGCGCTAAGCGGGAGCACCGGGGAGCTGTTTTTT.

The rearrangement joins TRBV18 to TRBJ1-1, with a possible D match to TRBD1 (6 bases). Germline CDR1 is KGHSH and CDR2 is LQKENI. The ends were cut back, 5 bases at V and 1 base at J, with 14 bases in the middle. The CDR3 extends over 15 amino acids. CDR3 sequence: CASSVPQGRNTEAFF. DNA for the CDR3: TGTGCCAGCTCAGTGCCACAGGGCCGGAACACTGAAGCTTTCTTT.

The CDR3 bases are TGTGCCAGCAGCCCGGCGCTTACCTATGGCTACACCTTC. The encoded protein is CASSPALTYGYTF. V is TRBV7-9 and J is TRBJ1-2; D is unresolved. This CDR3 contains 13 residues. Germline V gene lookup returns CDR1 SEHNR and CDR2 FQNEAQ (reference sequence). The germline V and J ends were trimmed by 5 bases and 4 bases, with 11 bases remaining between them.